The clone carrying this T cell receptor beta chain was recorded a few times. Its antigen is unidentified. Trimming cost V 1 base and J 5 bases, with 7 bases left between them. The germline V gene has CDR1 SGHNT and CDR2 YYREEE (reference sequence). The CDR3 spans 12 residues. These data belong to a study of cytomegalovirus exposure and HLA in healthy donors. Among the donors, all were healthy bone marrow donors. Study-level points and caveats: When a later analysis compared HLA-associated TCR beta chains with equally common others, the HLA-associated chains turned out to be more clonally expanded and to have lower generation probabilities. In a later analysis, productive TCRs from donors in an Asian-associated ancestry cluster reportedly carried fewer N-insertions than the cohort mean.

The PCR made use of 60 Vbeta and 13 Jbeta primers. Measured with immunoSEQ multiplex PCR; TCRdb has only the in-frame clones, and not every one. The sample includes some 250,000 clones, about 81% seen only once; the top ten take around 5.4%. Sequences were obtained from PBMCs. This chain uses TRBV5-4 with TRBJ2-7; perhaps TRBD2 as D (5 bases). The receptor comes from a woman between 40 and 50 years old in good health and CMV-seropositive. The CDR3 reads CASSLFSDEQYF. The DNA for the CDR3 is TGTGCCAGCAGCTTGTTTAGCGACGAGCAGTACTTC.